These 29 T cell receptor beta chains originate from one sample sequenced in a study of blood T cell repertoires in COVID-19. Only in-frame clones appear in the TCRdb table, and some are missing; sequencing was by immunoSEQ multiplex PCR. This sample carries some 110,000 clones, roughly four fifths of them seen once, and the ten largest clones take roughly 3.3%. The sequencing input was peripheral blood. These receptors all stem from a woman aged 80 or older with active or convalescent COVID-19.

The chain is built from TRBV9 and TRBJ2-2; 8 bases align to TRBD1. The CDR3 totals 15 residues. The J segment lost 5 bases and the V segment lost 4 bases, leaving 7 bases of the junction unmatched. From germline, CDR1 is SGDLS and CDR2 YYNGEE. CDR3 region: CASSSRTGTTGELFF. Here the CDR3 DNA reads TGTGCCAGCAGCTCCAGGACAGGGACAACCGGGGAGCTGTTTTTT. Together with reference TRBV9 and TRBJ2-2, the CDR3 gives the full variable domain: DSGVTQTPKHLITATGQRVTLRCSPRSGDLSVYWYQQSLDQGLQFLIQYYNGEERAKGNILERFSAQQFPDLHSELNLSSLELGDSALYFCASSSRTGTTGELFFGEGSRLTVL.

The chain couples TRBV5-8 to TRBJ2-4; no clear D gene. There are 13 residues in the CDR3. Trimming took off 3 bases at V and 4 bases at J, with 8 bases between the two ends. In germline, CDR1 is SGHTS, CDR2 YDEGEE. The CDR3 protein is CASSSYGKNIQYF. Written as DNA, the CDR3 is TGTGCCAGCAGCTCTTACGGGAAAAACATTCAGTACTTC.

This chain links TRBV11-2 with TRBJ2-1; 7 bases are shared with TRBD2. The CDR3 runs to 14 residues. V lost 1 base, J lost 3 bases, and 0 bases stayed unmatched. Germline V gene lookup returns CDR1 SGHAT and CDR2 FQNNGV. In nucleotides, the CDR3 is TGTGCCAGCAGCTTAGCTAGCGGCTACAATGAGCAGTTCTTC. Protein sequence: CASSLASGYNEQFF.

The chain combines TRBV6-5 with TRBJ1-6, with 9 bases fitting TRBD1. Germline V gene data show CDR1 as MNHEY and CDR2 as SVGAGI. V trimming: 6 bases; J trimming: 7 bases; junction bases outside the gene matches: 4. The CDR3 is 14 amino acids. CDR3 DNA: TGTGCCAGCAGGACCGGGACAGGGAATTCACCCCTCCACTTT. Translating gives CASRTGTGNSPLHF.

With regard to this clone: At one end, the junction sequence differs from germline, possibly due to a read error. In DNA, the CDR3 is TGTGCCAGCAGTAGTGGTAAAGGGGGCAACCAGCCCCAGCATTTT. Protein: CASSSGKGGNQPQHF. V is TRBV2 and J is TRBJ1-5; 7 bases are shared with TRBD1. The CDR3 is 15 amino acids. Germline V gene lookup returns CDR1 SNHLY and CDR2 FYNNEI.

The genes are TRBV10-3 and TRBJ2-5; TRBD2 agrees at 9 bases. Germline V gene sequence: CDR1 ENHRY, CDR2 SYGVKD. Unmatched junction bases numbered 13, after V lost 11 bases and J lost 3 bases. This CDR3 is built from 15 residues. The CDR3 loop reads CAHRPGTSLEETQYF. Here the CDR3 DNA reads TGTGCCCACCGGCCAGGGACTAGCTTAGAAGAGACCCAGTACTTC.

This rearrangement joins TRBV28 to TRBJ2-3; no firm D call. Germline loops: CDR1 MDHEN, CDR2 SYDVKM. V was pared by 2 bases and J by 6 bases, with 12 bases between. The CDR3 is 14 amino acids. This CDR3 reads CASSLDFNGDTQYF. The CDR3 DNA reads TGTGCCAGCAGTTTAGACTTTAACGGGGATACGCAGTATTTT.

This CDR3 is CASTTGGTQYF. Here the CDR3 DNA reads TGTGCCAGCACCACAGGGGGCACGCAGTATTTT. The V call is TRBV2, the J call TRBJ2-3; 9 bases are shared with TRBD1. Germline values: CDR1 SNHLY, CDR2 FYNNEI. This CDR3 has 11 amino acids. The V and J ends lost 7 bases and 9 bases, in that order; junction bases with no gene match: 2.

The V and J genes are TRBV6-6 and TRBJ1-1; TRBD1 might be the D (5 bases). The CDR3 loop spans 13 amino acids. Germline CDR1 is MNHNY and CDR2 is SVGAGI (reference sequence). Trimming removed 2 bases from V and 3 bases from J, with 7 bases in between. CDR3 nucleotides: TGTGCCAGCAGTTACACGGGGGACACTGAAGCTTTCTTT. Encoded protein: CASSYTGDTEAFF.

The CDR3 nucleotides read TGTGCCAGCACCCTACCCGGCAGGGTGGATCAGCCCCAGCATTTT. Translation: CASTLPGRVDQPQHF. The chain couples TRBV28 to TRBJ1-5; D perhaps matches TRBD1 (5 bases). The germline gives CDR1 MDHEN, CDR2 SYDVKM. The CDR3 consists of 15 residues. V shed 7 bases and J shed 5 bases, with 18 bases lying between them.

The CDR3, as DNA: TGCAGTGCTAGTGGGACAGGGGGCCCTAGGCCCCAGCATTTT. This gives the protein CSASGTGGPRPQHF. The J gene is TRBJ1-5, the V gene TRBV20-1; 12 positions match TRBD1. Per the germline V gene, CDR1 is DFQATT and CDR2 is SNEGSKA (reference sequence). With V trimmed by 3 bases and J by 9 bases, 6 bases remained unmatched. This CDR3 region has 14 residues.

CDR3 in amino acids: CASSKNDRESSHGYTF. DNA for the CDR3: TGTGCCAGCAGCAAAAACGACAGGGAATCCTCCCATGGCTACACCTTC. This chain links TRBV6-6 with TRBJ1-2; 7 positions match TRBD1. V lost 6 bases to trimming and J lost 6 bases; unmatched junction nucleotides: 16. Germline V gene lookup returns CDR1 MNHNY and CDR2 SVGAGI (reference sequence). The CDR3 length is 16 residues.

V is TRBV6-5 and J is TRBJ2-7; 7 bases match TRBD1. The CDR3 covers 13 residues. Trimming took 7 bases from V and 3 from J; bases not matched to a gene: 6. The germline gives CDR1 MNHEY, CDR2 SVGAGI. The CDR3 sequence is CASTGQDHYEQYF. The CDR3 DNA reads TGTGCCAGCACCGGACAGGACCACTACGAGCAGTACTTC.

This chain uses TRBV29-1 with TRBJ2-7, with 7 bases identical to TRBD2. Looked up from germline, CDR1 is SQVTM and CDR2 is ANQGSEA. V was pared by 4 bases and J by 6 bases, with 12 bases of the junction left unmatched. This CDR3 is 14 amino acids long. CDR3 bases: TGCAGCGTTGGGACTAGGGGCAACGGGCTCGAGCAGTACTTC. Its protein product is CSVGTRGNGLEQYF.

This chain links TRBV5-1 with TRBJ1-1; D gene unclear. This CDR3 region has 14 residues. The germline gives CDR1 SGHRS, CDR2 YFSETQ. V lost 7 bases and J lost 4, with 17 bases in between. This CDR3 is CASRSAALSTEAFF. CDR3 sequence (DNA): TGCGCCAGCCGGAGTGCGGCCCTAAGCACTGAAGCTTTCTTT.

V and J are TRBV19 and TRBJ2-1, with 9 bases matching TRBD2. The germline gives CDR1 LNHDA, CDR2 SQIVND (reference sequence). The CDR3 runs to 17 residues. V dropped 3 bases and J dropped 9; count of bases not matched to a gene: 15. CDR3 bases: TGTGCCAGTAGTATTGGGAGGCTAGCGGGGCCCGTAATTGAGCAGTTCTTC. This sequence encodes CASSIGRLAGPVIEQFF.

The chain combines TRBV18 with TRBJ1-5; a possible D gene is TRBD1 (6 bases). Deletions cut 4 bases from V and 3 bases from J, with 10 bases between. Germline CDR1 and CDR2: KGHSH and LQKENI. The CDR3 contains 14 residues. The CDR3 region has the DNA TGTGCCAGCTCACGGTACAGGGACAATCAGCCCCAGCATTTT. The encoded protein is CASSRYRDNQPQHF. Full variable domain (rest looked up from reference TRBV18 and TRBJ1-5): NAGVMQNPRHLVRRRGQEARLRCSPMKGHSHVYWYRQLPEEGLKFMVYLQKENIIDESGMPKERFSAEFPKEGPSILRIQQVVRGDSAAYFCASSRYRDNQPQHFGDGTRLSIL.

This clone was found once. V is TRBV9 and J is TRBJ1-2, with D perhaps TRBD1 (6 bases). Germline V CDR1 and CDR2: SGDLS, YYNGEE. The ends were cut back, 0 bases at V and 2 bases at J, with 8 bases in the middle. The CDR3 has 14 amino acids. CDR3 protein: CASSVGTANYGYTF. DNA for the CDR3: TGTGCCAGCAGCGTAGGGACAGCCAACTATGGCTACACCTTC.

The sample holds a few counts of this clone. The gene calls are TRBV15 and TRBJ1-5; 11 bases line up with TRBD1. The CDR3 has 15 residues. Germline assignment: CDR1 LNHNV and CDR2 YYDKDF (reference sequence). The trim removed 3 bases at V and 6 bases at J, leaving 4 bases unmatched. This chain's CDR3 is CATSREGQGVQPQHF. Here the CDR3 DNA reads TGTGCCACCAGCAGGGAGGGACAGGGGGTTCAGCCCCAGCATTTT.

A few counts support this clone. The V gene is TRBV9, the J gene TRBJ2-1, with 11 bases aligning to TRBD2. This CDR3 comprises 15 residues. Germline CDR1 and CDR2: SGDLS and YYNGEE. The J segment lost 3 bases and the V segment lost 4 bases, leaving 3 bases of the junction unmatched. Here the CDR3 DNA reads TGTGCCAGCAGCTTTAGCGGGGGGGGCTACAATGAGCAGTTCTTC. It yields the protein CASSFSGGGYNEQFF.

This sequence joins TRBV29-1 and TRBJ1-2; D remains unclear. The CDR3 sequence is 14 residues long. V was trimmed by 0 bases and J by 4 bases, leaving 12 bases between them. The V gene's germline CDR1 is SQVTM and CDR2 ANQGSEA. CDR3 loop: CSVEDHEAGYGYTF. CDR3 nucleotides: TGCAGCGTTGAAGATCACGAGGCGGGCTATGGCTACACCTTC.

The gene calls are TRBV10-2 and TRBJ1-1; no clear D gene. With 0 bases removed from V and 5 bases from J, the gap between germline ends came to 7 bases. The germline gives CDR1 WSHSY, CDR2 SAAADI. The CDR3 consists of 13 residues. The chain's CDR3 is CASSESSGTEAFF. The CDR3 DNA reads as TGCGCCAGCAGTGAGTCCTCGGGTACTGAAGCTTTCTTT.

J is TRBJ2-1 and V is TRBV6-5; the D is unclear. V was shortened by 6 bases and J by 6 bases, with 15 bases between the two germline ends. CDR1 is MNHEY and CDR2 is SVGAGI in the germline V gene. The CDR3 contains 14 residues. CDR3 amino acids: CASRVKGEINEQFF. CDR3 bases: TGTGCCAGCAGAGTCAAAGGAGAGATCAATGAGCAGTTCTTC.

V gene TRBV3-1 (or the pseudogene TRBV3-2) combines with J gene TRBJ2-5, with D maybe TRBD2 (5 bases). Germline CDR1 reads LGHDT; CDR2 reads YNNKEL (reference sequence). The V and J ends lost 1 base and 1 base respectively, with 13 bases between them. The CDR3 runs 16 residues. The CDR3 DNA reads as TGTGCCAGCAGCCAAGGCGTGCCGGGGTTCCAAGAGACCCAGTACTTC. Translated, it gives CASSQGVPGFQETQYF.

Regarding this clone: One junction end does not reproduce the germline sequence, and a read error may be involved. V usage is TRBV4-1 and J usage is TRBJ1-2, with 7 positions matching TRBD1. CDR3 length equals 14 residues. From germline, CDR1 is MGHRA and CDR2 YSYEKL. Here the CDR3 reads CASSQGDSHLGLVF. The CDR3 DNA follows: TGCGCCAGCAGCCAAGGGGACAGTCACCTTGGCTTGGTATTC.

This clone was counted a single time. The chain joins TRBV30 to TRBJ1-2; 9 nucleotides align to TRBD1. The CDR3 runs 15 residues. With V trimmed by 6 bases and J by 7 bases, 15 bases remained unmatched. The germline CDR1 and CDR2 sequences are GTSNPN and SVGIG (reference sequence). In nucleotides, the CDR3 is TGTGCCTGCATTAAAGGGGACAGGGCTTTGAGTGGCTACACCTTC. This sequence encodes CACIKGDRALSGYTF. The entire variable domain, with the rest obtained from reference TRBV30 and TRBJ1-2, is as follows: SQTIHQWPATLVQPVGSPLSLECTVEGTSNPNLYWYRQAAGRGLQLLFYSVGIGQISSEVPQNLSASRPQDRQFILSSKKLLLSDSGFYLCACIKGDRALSGYTFGSGTRLTVV.

The V call is TRBV27, the J call TRBJ2-7; TRBD1 aligns across 7 bases. This CDR3 region has 13 residues. Germline lookup yields CDR1 MNHEY and CDR2 SMNVEV (reference sequence). Trimming at V came to 6 bases and at J to 1 base, leaving 3 bases not matched to a gene. The CDR3 sequence is CASRGDSSYEQYF. CDR3 nucleotides: TGTGCCAGCAGGGGGGACAGTTCCTACGAGCAGTACTTC.

The chain recombines TRBV6-1 with TRBJ1-2; 8 bases agree with TRBD1. Germline CDR1 reads MNHNS; CDR2 reads SASEGT. Trimming at V came to 4 bases and at J to 5 bases, leaving 15 bases not matched to a gene. The CDR3 totals 17 residues. CDR3 DNA: TGTGCCAGCAGTGTAGGAGCTCTACAGGGGGACGGTTATGGCTACACCTTC. Translated: CASSVGALQGDGYGYTF.

The DNA of the CDR3 is TGTGCCAGCGGAACAGGGCCCGCTTTTCAGCCCCAGCATTTT. This translates into CASGTGPAFQPQHF. The J gene is TRBJ1-5, the V gene TRBV27, with D possibly being TRBD1 (6 bases). V lost 8 bases, J lost 6 bases, and 17 bases lay in between. CDR3 length: 14 amino acids. CDR1 and CDR2 from the germline V gene are MNHEY and SMNVEV (reference sequence).